The next 21 T cell receptor beta chains were all read from a single sample in a study of blood T cell repertoires in COVID-19. The table came from immunoSEQ multiplex PCR; TCRdb's copy has only in-frame clones and leaves some out. The table has 310,000 or so clones, 90% seen once. The source material was PBMCs or T cells enriched from blood (not recorded which). These receptor sequences come from a woman between 18 and 29 years old with acute COVID-19.

This clone was observed a few times. This rearrangement joins TRBV3-1 (or the pseudogene TRBV3-2) to TRBJ2-2, with 9 nucleotides matching TRBD1. The CDR3 covers 16 residues. Germline-derived CDR1 and CDR2 are LGHDT and YNNKEL (reference sequence). J lost 5 bases, V lost 1 base, and 5 bases had no gene match. The CDR3 DNA reads as TGTGCCAGCAGCCAAGTCGGGACAGGGAGGACCGGGGAGCTGTTTTTT. This translates into CASSQVGTGRTGELFF.

This rearrangement joins TRBV3-1 (or the pseudogene TRBV3-2) to TRBJ2-1, with TRBD2 matching over 9 bases. Per the germline V gene, CDR1 is LGHDT and CDR2 is YNNKEL (reference sequence). The CDR3 loop spans 16 amino acids. Trimming cost V 7 bases and J 9 bases; bases outside gene matches: 16. This chain's CDR3 is CASTPETSGRTSEQFF. CDR3 DNA: TGTGCCAGCACCCCGGAGACTAGCGGAAGGACCTCTGAGCAGTTCTTC.

The CDR3 coding sequence is TGCGCCAGCAGCAAGGAAGGTAGCGGGACCCCAAGCACCGGGGAGCTGTTTTTT. It yields the protein CASSKEGSGTPSTGELFF. The chain recombines TRBV5-1 with TRBJ2-2; 8 bases match TRBD2. V shed 4 bases, J shed 4 bases, and the junction held 15 bases outside the gene matches. Germline values: CDR1 SGHRS, CDR2 YFSETQ. The CDR3 length is 18 residues.

V usage is TRBV2 and J usage is TRBJ2-7; D ambiguous. With 5 bases removed from V and 3 bases from J, the gap between germline ends came to 5 bases. The germline gives CDR1 SNHLY, CDR2 FYNNEI. The CDR3 covers 11 residues. In DNA, the CDR3 is TGTGCCAGCAGTTGGCTCTACGAGCAGTACTTC. As protein: CASSWLYEQYF.

The CDR3 loop is CASSAGLVDTQYF. The DNA for the CDR3 is TGTGCCAGCAGCGCGGGACTTGTGGATACGCAGTATTTT. The J gene is TRBJ2-3, the V gene TRBV11-3; a possible D gene is TRBD2 (6 bases). Germline CDR1 SGHNT, CDR2 YENEEA. V dropped 5 bases and J dropped 6 bases, with 12 bases sitting between them. The CDR3 length is 13 residues. Supplemented by reference TRBV11-3 and TRBJ2-3, the full variable domain reads EAGVVQSPRYKIIEKKQPVAFWCNPISGHNTLYWYLQNLGQGPELLIRYENEEAVDDSQLPKDRFSAERLKGVDSTLKIQPAELGDSAVYLCASSAGLVDTQYFGPGTRLTVL.

V usage is TRBV19 and J usage is TRBJ2-5; possible D gene TRBD2, 6 bases. CDR3 length: 13 residues. With 8 bases removed from V and 5 bases from J, the gap between germline ends came to 15 bases. Germline assignment: CDR1 LNHDA and CDR2 SQIVND (reference sequence). The CDR3 DNA is TGTGCCAGTGGGCGGGACTTAGAGGAGACCCAGTACTTC. As protein: CASGRDLEETQYF.

The V and J genes are TRBV7-3 and TRBJ2-3; TRBD2 matches 9 bases. The germline CDR1 and CDR2 sequences are SGHTA and FQGTGA. V shed 2 bases and J 3 bases; nucleotides not matched to a gene: 6. This CDR3 contains 16 residues. The CDR3 region is CASSLGVAGDTDTQYF. DNA of the CDR3: TGTGCCAGCAGCTTAGGGGTAGCGGGGGATACAGATACGCAGTATTTT.

This chain connects TRBV28 to TRBJ1-1, with D possibly being TRBD1 (5 bases). The CDR3 sequence is 17 residues long. V lost 6 bases, J lost 2 bases, and 22 bases lay in between. Germline CDR1 reads MDHEN; CDR2 reads SYDVKM. CDR3 sequence reads: CASSLVGGAIGNTEAFF. The CDR3 nucleotides read TGTGCCAGCAGCTTGGTAGGAGGGGCGATAGGAAACACTGAAGCTTTCTTT. Variable domain in full (rest from reference TRBV28 and TRBJ1-1): DVKVTQSSRYLVKRTGEKVFLECVQDMDHENMFWYRQDPGLGLRLIYFSYDVKMKEKGDIPEGYSVSREKKERFSLILESASTNQTSMYLCASSLVGGAIGNTEAFFGQGTRLTVV.

The V gene is TRBV27, the J gene TRBJ2-1; the D gene is possibly TRBD2 (6 bases). Germline CDR1 reads MNHEY; CDR2 reads SMNVEV (reference sequence). V was shortened by 5 bases and J by 2 bases, with 13 bases between the two germline ends. This CDR3 has 15 residues. CDR3 bases: TGTGCCAGCAGTCCGGAGACTAGAGCCTACAATGAGCAGTTCTTC. Protein sequence: CASSPETRAYNEQFF.

The chain is built from TRBV28 and TRBJ2-7, with D possibly TRBD1 on 5 matching bases. V was trimmed by 6 bases and J by 0 bases, leaving 21 bases between them. The germline CDR1 and CDR2 sequences are MDHEN and SYDVKM. The CDR3 runs to 17 residues. CDR3: CASSQIGRGLSSYEQYF. The CDR3 coding sequence is TGTGCCAGCAGCCAAATAGGAAGGGGCCTGAGCTCCTACGAGCAGTACTTC.

The chain is built from TRBV7-8 and TRBJ2-1; D ambiguous. V lost 5 bases and J 6 bases, leaving 17 bases between the germline ends. CDR3 length: 15 amino acids. Germline CDR1 and CDR2: SGHVS and FQNEAQ. CDR3 protein: CASSVSRVPGNEQFF. For the CDR3, the DNA is TGTGCCAGCAGCGTTAGCCGCGTCCCTGGCAATGAGCAGTTCTTC. Looking up the rest from reference TRBV7-8 and TRBJ2-1 gives the full variable domain: GAGVSQSPRYKVAKRGQDVALRCDPISGHVSLFWYQQALGQGPEFLTYFQNEAQLDKSGLPSDRFFAERPEGSVSTLKIQRTQQEDSAVYLCASSVSRVPGNEQFFGPGTRLTVL.

The chain combines TRBV19 with TRBJ2-6, with D perhaps TRBD2 (5 bases). V was cut by 4 bases and J by 2 bases, with 9 bases left in between. The length of the CDR3 is 15 residues. Germline-derived CDR1 and CDR2 are LNHDA and SQIVND (reference sequence). CDR3 in amino acids: CASSNEGTGANVLTF. The CDR3 coding sequence is TGTGCCAGTAGTAACGAGGGAACTGGGGCCAACGTCCTGACTTTC.

The V and J genes are TRBV4-1 and TRBJ2-7; TRBD1 agrees at 7 bases. CDR1 MGHRA and CDR2 YSYEKL come from the germline V gene. This CDR3 region has 13 residues. V trimming: 4 bases; J trimming: 3 bases; junction bases outside the gene matches: 3. CDR3 nucleotide sequence: TGCGCCAGCAGCCCGACAGGGAACTACGAGCAGTACTTC. This codes for CASSPTGNYEQYF.

The genes are TRBV6-1 and TRBJ1-2; D is perhaps TRBD1 (6 bases). V dropped 6 bases and J dropped 0 bases, with 11 bases sitting between them. This CDR3 is 14 amino acids long. The V gene's germline CDR1 is MNHNS and CDR2 SASEGT. CDR3 amino acids: CASRQQGANYGYTF. CDR3 DNA: TGTGCCAGCAGACAACAGGGAGCTAACTATGGCTACACCTTC.

V gene TRBV6-6 combines with J gene TRBJ2-7; D perhaps matches TRBD2 (7 bases). Germline loops: CDR1 MNHNY, CDR2 SVGAGI (reference sequence). CDR3 length equals 13 residues. Trimming stripped 7 bases from V and 7 bases from J, with 17 bases between. Written as DNA, the CDR3 is TGTGCCAGCACCTCGGGGGGCAGTCGGGAGCAGTACTTC. Its protein is CASTSGGSREQYF.

This rearrangement joins TRBV6-5 to TRBJ1-3, with unresolved D. CDR1 and CDR2 (germline): MNHEY, SVGAGI. CDR3 length: 14 amino acids. V lost 6 bases and J 1 base, leaving 10 bases between the germline ends. The CDR3, as DNA: TGTGCCAGCAGGAGCTCCTTGTCTGGAAACACCATATATTTT. Its translation is CASRSSLSGNTIYF.

The V gene is TRBV18, the J gene TRBJ2-5; weak D call: TRBD2 (8 bases). Germline V gene lookup returns CDR1 KGHSH and CDR2 LQKENI. The CDR3 runs 14 residues. V lost 6 bases and J 5 bases, leaving 16 bases between the germline ends. This CDR3 reads CASSREGATETQYF. CDR3 coding DNA: TGTGCCAGCTCCCGGGAGGGGGCTACGGAGACCCAGTACTTC. Full variable domain (rest looked up from reference TRBV18 and TRBJ2-5): NAGVMQNPRHLVRRRGQEARLRCSPMKGHSHVYWYRQLPEEGLKFMVYLQKENIIDESGMPKERFSAEFPKEGPSILRIQQVVRGDSAAYFCASSREGATETQYFGPGTRLLVL.

This chain connects TRBV7-2 to TRBJ2-1, with 7 nucleotides matching TRBD2. The V and J ends lost 5 bases and 6 bases, in that order; junction bases with no gene match: 10. The CDR3 runs to 15 residues. CDR1 is SGHTA, CDR2 FQGNSA, per germline. The CDR3, as DNA: TGTGCCAGCAGCAACCAAGCGGGGCTGAGCAATGAGCAGTTCTTC. Translated: CASSNQAGLSNEQFF. The full variable domain, in which reference TRBV7-2 and TRBJ2-1 provide the parts outside the CDR3, is GAGVSQSPSNKVTEKGKDVELRCDPISGHTALYWYRQSLGQGLEFLIYFQGNSAPDKSGLPSDRFSAERTGGSVSTLTIQRTQQEDSAVYLCASSNQAGLSNEQFFGPGTRLTVL.

The chain couples TRBV19 to TRBJ1-1; no clear D gene. Trimming left V 2 bases short and J 2 bases short, with 12 bases between. This CDR3 is 15 amino acids long. Looked up from germline, CDR1 is LNHDA and CDR2 is SQIVND (reference sequence). The CDR3 sequence is CASSIPLVGNTEAFF. CDR3 nucleotides: TGTGCCAGTAGTATACCCCTGGTCGGTAACACTGAAGCTTTCTTT.

This clone was picked up one time. The rearrangement links TRBV11-2 to TRBJ2-1; 8 bases map to TRBD2. Looked up from germline, CDR1 is SGHAT and CDR2 is FQNNGV. Trimming removed 0 bases from V and 1 base from J; junction bases left unmatched: 11. The CDR3 consists of 19 residues. Here the CDR3 reads CASSLEGSGRARSYNEQFF. The DNA for the CDR3 is TGTGCCAGCAGCTTAGAGGGATCCGGGAGGGCCCGGTCCTACAATGAGCAGTTCTTC.

In regard to this clone: The same CDR3 is also encoded by other DNA sequences in this sample. The chain is built from TRBV6-5 and TRBJ2-7; D might be TRBD2 (6 bases). The CDR3 covers 13 residues. With 2 bases removed from V and 3 bases from J, the gap between germline ends came to 8 bases. Germline V CDR1 and CDR2: MNHEY, SVGAGI. CDR3 sequence reads: CASSYGGLYEQYF. In DNA form, the CDR3 reads TGTGCCAGCAGTTACGGGGGACTCTACGAGCAGTACTTC.